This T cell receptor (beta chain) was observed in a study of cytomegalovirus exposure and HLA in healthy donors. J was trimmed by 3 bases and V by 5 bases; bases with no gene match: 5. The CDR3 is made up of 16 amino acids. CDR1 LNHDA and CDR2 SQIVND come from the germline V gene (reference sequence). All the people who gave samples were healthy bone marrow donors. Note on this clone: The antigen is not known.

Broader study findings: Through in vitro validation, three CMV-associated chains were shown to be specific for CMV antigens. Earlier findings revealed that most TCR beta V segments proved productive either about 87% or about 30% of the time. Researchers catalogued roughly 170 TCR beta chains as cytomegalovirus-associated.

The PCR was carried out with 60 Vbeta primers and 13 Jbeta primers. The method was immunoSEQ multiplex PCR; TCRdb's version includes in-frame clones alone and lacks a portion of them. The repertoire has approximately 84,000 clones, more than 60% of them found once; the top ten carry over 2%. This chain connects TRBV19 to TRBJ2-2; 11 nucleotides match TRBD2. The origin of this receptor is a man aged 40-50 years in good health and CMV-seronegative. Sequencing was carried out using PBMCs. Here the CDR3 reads CASSRWGLADTGELFF. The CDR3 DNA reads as TGTGCCAGTAGTCGGTGGGGACTAGCGGACACCGGGGAGCTGTTTTTT. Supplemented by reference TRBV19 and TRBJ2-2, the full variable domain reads DGGITQSPKYLFRKEGQNVTLSCEQNLNHDAMYWYRQDPGQGLRLIYYSQIVNDFQKGDIAEGYSVSREKKESFPLTVTSAQKNPTAFYLCASSRWGLADTGELFFGEGSRLTVL.